One and the same sample provided the 27 T cell receptor beta chains below, sequenced in a study of T cell changes during pregnancy in multiple sclerosis. TCRdb's copy holds only in-frame clones and misses some; the assay was immunoSEQ multiplex PCR. The table records tens of thousands of clones, 65% to 90% of them present only once. Sequenced here: CD4+ T cells from peripheral blood mononuclear cells, sampled in the first trimester of pregnancy. The receptors shown here come from a female donor in good health, enrolled as a control in a pregnancy study.

The V gene is TRBV4-3, the J gene TRBJ2-2, with TRBD2 matching 11 bases. CDR1 and CDR2 from the germline V gene are LGHNA and YSLEER. The CDR3 loop spans 18 amino acids. With V trimmed by 4 bases and J by 2 bases, 9 bases remained unmatched. The CDR3 is CASSLGASGGINTGELFF. The CDR3 DNA is TGCGCCAGCAGCCTAGGGGCTAGCGGGGGGATAAACACCGGGGAGCTGTTTTTT.

The chain recombines TRBV28 with TRBJ1-1; perhaps TRBD1 as D (5 bases). From germline, CDR1 is MDHEN and CDR2 SYDVKM. Trimming shortened V by 7 bases and J by 5 bases, and 14 bases separated the two germline ends. The CDR3 has 13 amino acids. The CDR3 DNA reads TGTGCCAGCACCTCATTCAGGGAAACTGAAGCTTTCTTT. The encoded protein is CASTSFRETEAFF.

This CDR3 reads CASSSYRGPYEQYF. The CDR3 DNA is TGTGCCAGCAGCTCATACAGGGGACCCTACGAGCAGTACTTC. The chain has TRBV7-2 and TRBJ2-7; 7 bases match TRBD1. Germline V CDR1 and CDR2: SGHTA, FQGNSA. Trimming at V came to 4 bases and at J to 2 bases, leaving 5 bases not matched to a gene. The CDR3 runs to 14 residues.

The chain uses TRBV6-5 and TRBJ2-1, with 11 nucleotides matching TRBD1. Germline trimming cut 2 bases from V and 8 bases from J; bases unmatched to any gene: 5. Germline loops: CDR1 MNHEY, CDR2 SVGAGI. The CDR3 loop spans 15 amino acids. Here the CDR3 DNA reads TGTGCCAGCAGTTACCGGACAGGGGGCTTGGATGAGCAGTTCTTC. Its protein is CASSYRTGGLDEQFF.

The chain couples TRBV19 to TRBJ1-1, with 9 bases aligning to TRBD1. Looked up from germline, CDR1 is LNHDA and CDR2 is SQIVND (reference sequence). This CDR3 is 13 amino acids long. The ends lost 2 bases at V and 7 bases at J; junction bases unmatched: 2. CDR3 sequence: CASSIRDRDEAFF. The CDR3 DNA reads as TGTGCCAGTAGTATAAGGGACAGGGATGAAGCTTTCTTT. Drawing the rest from reference TRBV19 and TRBJ1-1, the complete variable domain is DGGITQSPKYLFRKEGQNVTLSCEQNLNHDAMYWYRQDPGQGLRLIYYSQIVNDFQKGDIAEGYSVSREKKESFPLTVTSAQKNPTAFYLCASSIRDRDEAFFGQGTRLTVV.

This chain connects TRBV28 to TRBJ1-1; D gene unclear. This CDR3 has 13 amino acids. Trimming removed 6 bases from V and 0 bases from J, with 8 bases in between. In germline, CDR1 is MDHEN, CDR2 SYDVKM. The DNA of the CDR3 is TGTGCCAGCAGCTCATACATGAACACTGAAGCTTTCTTT. Residues: CASSSYMNTEAFF.

The V gene is TRBV11-2, the J gene TRBJ2-3; D gene uncertain. CDR1 SGHAT and CDR2 FQNNGV come from the germline V gene. V was shortened by 7 bases and J by 1 base, with 3 bases between the two germline ends. CDR3 length equals 11 residues. The CDR3 region is CASTGTDTQYF. DNA for the CDR3: TGTGCCAGCACCGGCACAGATACGCAGTATTTT.

The J gene is TRBJ2-1, the V gene TRBV7-9; 7 bases are a match to TRBD2. J gave up 8 bases and V 5 bases, and 12 bases lay outside the gene matches. Germline CDR1 reads SEHNR; CDR2 reads FQNEAQ (reference sequence). This CDR3 has 15 amino acids. This chain's CDR3 is CASSRRTPRGDEQFF. CDR3 DNA: TGTGCCAGCAGCCGAAGGACTCCCCGGGGGGATGAGCAGTTCTTC. Full variable domain (missing parts from reference TRBV7-9 and TRBJ2-1): DTGVSQNPRHKITKRGQNVTFRCDPISEHNRLYWYRQTLGQGPEFLTYFQNEAQLEKSRLLSDRFSAERPKGSFSTLEIQRTEQGDSAMYLCASSRRTPRGDEQFFGPGTRLTVL.

The rearrangement uses TRBV11-3 and TRBJ2-2; the D gene is possibly TRBD1 (6 bases). CDR1 SGHNT and CDR2 YENEEA come from the germline V gene. The ends were cut back, 4 bases at V and 7 bases at J, with 10 bases in the middle. The CDR3 consists of 13 residues. The CDR3 reads CASSSVQGGELFF. The CDR3 DNA follows: TGTGCCAGCAGCTCAGTACAGGGCGGGGAGCTGTTTTTT.

This clone was counted between two and nine times. The chain employs TRBV4-1 and TRBJ2-3; 10 positions match TRBD2. Trimming took 4 bases from V and 1 from J; bases not matched to a gene: 8. Germline CDR1 MGHRA, CDR2 YSYEKL. The CDR3 is 17 amino acids. The DNA for the CDR3 is TGCGCCAGCAGCCGGAGTAGCGGGGGGTCGGGCACAGATACGCAGTATTTT. Protein sequence: CASSRSSGGSGTDTQYF.

The CDR3 is CASSFGLSGADEQYF. Written as DNA, the CDR3 is TGTGCCAGCAGTTTCGGCCTCAGTGGGGCGGACGAGCAGTACTTC. This sequence joins TRBV2 and TRBJ2-7; the D gene is possibly TRBD1 (5 bases). Trimming cost V 5 bases and J 5 bases, with 19 bases left between them. The CDR3 has 15 amino acids. Germline CDR1 SNHLY, CDR2 FYNNEI.

The chain links TRBV19 to TRBJ1-4; D remains unclear. This CDR3 spans 15 amino acids. CDR1 LNHDA and CDR2 SQIVND come from the germline V gene (reference sequence). V shed 5 bases and J shed 4 bases, with 14 bases lying between them. CDR3 residues: CASSPRQTSNEKLFF. The DNA for the CDR3 is TGTGCCAGTAGTCCCCGTCAAACCAGTAATGAAAAACTGTTTTTT.

V and J are TRBV4-2 and TRBJ2-3, with 9 bases fitting TRBD1. Germline V gene sequence: CDR1 LGHNA, CDR2 YNFKEQ. The V gene end was trimmed by 2 bases and the J gene end by 12 bases; junction bases not matched to a gene: 6. This CDR3 is built from 13 residues. The chain's CDR3 is CASSQHRDREQYF. In DNA, the CDR3 is TGTGCCAGCAGCCAACACAGGGACAGGGAACAGTATTTT.

The chain carries TRBV30 and TRBJ1-5; D not certain. The CDR3 consists of 12 residues. Germline loops: CDR1 GTSNPN, CDR2 SVGIG (reference sequence). V lost 0 bases and J lost 6, with 6 bases in between. CDR3 nucleotide sequence: TGTGCCTGGAGTGTAGGAGTTCAGCCCCAGCATTTT. It yields the protein CAWSVGVQPQHF.

The CDR3 region has the DNA TGTGCCAGCAGCGTAGTTTTGGGGGCCACTGAAGCTTTCTTT. Translation gives CASSVVLGATEAFF. The J gene is TRBJ1-1, the V gene TRBV9; D might be TRBD1 (6 bases). Germline V gene data show CDR1 as SGDLS and CDR2 as YYNGEE. This CDR3 region has 14 residues. Trimming took 0 bases from V and 4 from J, leaving 10 bases between them.

This clone was found once. The chain joins TRBV27 to TRBJ1-1, with 8 positions matching TRBD1. The CDR3 runs 14 residues. Trimming took 5 bases from V and 5 from J; bases not matched to a gene: 7. Germline V gene data show CDR1 as MNHEY and CDR2 as SMNVEV (reference sequence). Here the CDR3 reads CASSRTGLGTEAFF. CDR3 bases: TGTGCCAGCAGTCGGACAGGGCTGGGGACTGAAGCTTTCTTT.

This chain links TRBV7-3 with TRBJ2-5, with TRBD2 matching over 11 bases. This CDR3 has 17 amino acids. CDR1 and CDR2 from the germline V gene are SGHTA and FQGTGA. J gave up 1 base and V 1 base, and 5 bases lay outside the gene matches. Here the CDR3 reads CASSLMPSGGLQETQYF. The CDR3 DNA reads as TGTGCCAGCAGCTTAATGCCTAGCGGGGGGCTCCAAGAGACCCAGTACTTC.

The CDR3 sequence: CASSQEGTNYGYTF. DNA of the CDR3: TGTGCCAGCAGTCAGGAAGGTACTAACTATGGCTACACCTTC. This chain joins TRBV2 and TRBJ1-2; no definite D call. Trimming removed 5 bases from V and 0 bases from J, with 10 bases in between. This CDR3 has 14 amino acids. Per germline, CDR1 SNHLY and CDR2 FYNNEI.

The chain recombines TRBV28 with TRBJ1-5, with 8 bases fitting TRBD1. Germline CDR1 is MDHEN and CDR2 is SYDVKM. V lost 4 bases, J lost 5 bases, and 19 bases stayed unmatched. This CDR3 is 19 amino acids long. This CDR3 is CASSSPTKDRGASDQPQHF. CDR3 bases: TGTGCCAGCAGTTCGCCGACAAAAGACAGGGGAGCGTCCGATCAGCCCCAGCATTTT.

The chain recombines TRBV4-1 with TRBJ2-5; 7 positions agree with TRBD2. V trimming: 4 bases; J trimming: 0 bases; junction bases outside the gene matches: 8. The length of the CDR3 is 16 residues. The germline gives CDR1 MGHRA, CDR2 YSYEKL. The CDR3: CASSLSGRAYQETQYF. As DNA, the CDR3 is TGCGCCAGCAGCCTCTCGGGGAGGGCGTACCAAGAGACCCAGTACTTC.

V usage is TRBV6-5 and J usage is TRBJ1-1; D gene unclear. V was shortened by 5 bases and J by 0 bases, with 10 bases between the two germline ends. Germline CDR1 reads MNHEY; CDR2 reads SVGAGI. The CDR3 is 14 amino acids. The CDR3 nucleotides read TGTGCCAGCAGTATCGGACTTATGAACACTGAAGCTTTCTTT. Translation: CASSIGLMNTEAFF.

The chain employs TRBV5-1 and TRBJ2-1; 7 positions match TRBD2. Germline assignment: CDR1 SGHRS and CDR2 YFSETQ. Trimming removed 1 base from V and 4 bases from J; junction bases left unmatched: 5. CDR3 length: 15 residues. CDR3 sequence reads: CASSLLGEGYNEQFF. For the CDR3, the DNA is TGCGCCAGCAGCTTGTTGGGGGAGGGTTACAATGAGCAGTTCTTC.

J is TRBJ2-5 and V is TRBV11-3; TRBD1 might be the D (6 bases). V shed 5 bases and J shed 4 bases, with 14 bases lying between them. Germline CDR1 and CDR2: SGHNT and YENEEA. The CDR3 has 14 residues. CDR3 nucleotide sequence: TGTGCCAGCAGCAAGGGCGGCAGGGGAGAGACCCAGTACTTC. Translating it yields CASSKGGRGETQYF.

This rearrangement joins TRBV23-1 to TRBJ1-2; 10 nucleotides line up with TRBD1. TRBV23-1 is assigned to the ORF class and has an uncertain function. This CDR3 region has 17 residues. V lost 3 bases, J lost 4 bases, and 11 bases stayed unmatched. CDR3: CASSHPVSTGGSYGYTF. The CDR3, as DNA: TGCGCCAGCAGTCATCCGGTATCGACAGGGGGCAGCTATGGCTACACCTTC.

This chain links TRBV4-2 with TRBJ1-2, with TRBD1 matching over 7 bases. V lost 4 bases to trimming and J lost 5 bases; unmatched junction nucleotides: 4. The CDR3 has 13 amino acids. Looked up from germline, CDR1 is LGHNA and CDR2 is YNFKEQ. The CDR3 sequence: CASSPGQAYGYTF. The DNA for the CDR3 is TGTGCCAGCAGCCCAGGACAGGCTTATGGCTACACCTTC.

V and J are TRBV7-9 and TRBJ1-4; TRBD1 might be the D (5 bases). V was pared by 4 bases and J by 8 bases, with 17 bases between. CDR3 length: 15 residues. The germline gives CDR1 SEHNR, CDR2 FQNEAQ (reference sequence). Here the CDR3 reads CASSSEAGLGEKLFF. The CDR3 DNA reads TGTGCCAGCAGCTCCGAGGCAGGGCTGGGGGAAAAACTGTTTTTT. Based on the CDR3 plus reference TRBV7-9 and TRBJ1-4, the full variable domain is DTGVSQNPRHKITKRGQNVTFRCDPISEHNRLYWYRQTLGQGPEFLTYFQNEAQLEKSRLLSDRFSAERPKGSFSTLEIQRTEQGDSAMYLCASSSEAGLGEKLFFGSGTQLSVL.

The chain has TRBV18 and TRBJ2-2, with 10 bases that match TRBD2. Germline V gene data show CDR1 as KGHSH and CDR2 as LQKENI. Losses at the gene ends were 3 bases for V and 4 bases for J; bases not matched to a gene: 5. CDR3 length equals 16 residues. In DNA, the CDR3 is TGTGCCAGCTCACCTCTAGCGGGGGACTTCACCGGGGAGCTGTTTTTT. It codes for CASSPLAGDFTGELFF. The full variable domain, rest sourced from reference TRBV18 and TRBJ2-2, is NAGVMQNPRHLVRRRGQEARLRCSPMKGHSHVYWYRQLPEEGLKFMVYLQKENIIDESGMPKERFSAEFPKEGPSILRIQQVVRGDSAAYFCASSPLAGDFTGELFFGEGSRLTVL.